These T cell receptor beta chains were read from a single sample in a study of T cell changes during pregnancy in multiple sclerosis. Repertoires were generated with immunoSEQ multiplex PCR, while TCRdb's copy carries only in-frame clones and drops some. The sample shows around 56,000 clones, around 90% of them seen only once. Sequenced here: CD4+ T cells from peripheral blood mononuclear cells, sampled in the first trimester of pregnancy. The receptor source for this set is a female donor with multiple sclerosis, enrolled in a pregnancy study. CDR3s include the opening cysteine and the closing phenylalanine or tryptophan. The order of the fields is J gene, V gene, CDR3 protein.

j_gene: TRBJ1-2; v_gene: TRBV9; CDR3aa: CASSPSGQFYGYTF
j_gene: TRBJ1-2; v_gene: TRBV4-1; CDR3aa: CASSQEEGYGYTF
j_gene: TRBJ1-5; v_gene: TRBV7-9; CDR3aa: CASSLTTGTGGNQPQHF
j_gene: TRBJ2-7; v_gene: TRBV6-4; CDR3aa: CASSVEGVGSYEQYF
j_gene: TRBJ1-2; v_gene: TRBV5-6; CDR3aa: CASSFTGLTYGYTF
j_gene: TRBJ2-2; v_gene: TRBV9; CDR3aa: CASSVLADQGTGELFF
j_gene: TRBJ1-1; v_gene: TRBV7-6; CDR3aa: CASSSAAGERTEAFF
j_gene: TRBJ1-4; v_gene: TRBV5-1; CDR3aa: CASSWSGNPDEKLFF
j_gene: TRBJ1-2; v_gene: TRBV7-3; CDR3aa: CASSADRLGGYTF
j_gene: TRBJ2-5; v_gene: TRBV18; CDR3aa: CASSPTGGNQETQYF
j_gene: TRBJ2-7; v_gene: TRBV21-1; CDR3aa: CASSTGTGYYEQYF
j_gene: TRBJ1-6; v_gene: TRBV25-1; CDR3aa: CASSRTGGSPLHF
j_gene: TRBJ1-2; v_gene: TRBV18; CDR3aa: CASSPRVPAEGYGYTF
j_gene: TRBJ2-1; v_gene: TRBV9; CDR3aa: CASSVGTSGYNEQFF
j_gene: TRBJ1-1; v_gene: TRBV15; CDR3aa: CATSRMAGINTEAFF
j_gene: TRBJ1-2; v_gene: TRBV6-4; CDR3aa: CASSEGRGGYYGYTF
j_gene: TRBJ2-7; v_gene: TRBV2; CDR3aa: CASSVGGDYEQYF
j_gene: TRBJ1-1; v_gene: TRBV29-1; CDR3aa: CSGKDRGAVNTEAFF
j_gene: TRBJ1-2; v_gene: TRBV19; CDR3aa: CASGSRQFYGYTF
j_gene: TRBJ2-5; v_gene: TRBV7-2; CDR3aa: CASSFRGGSRETQYF
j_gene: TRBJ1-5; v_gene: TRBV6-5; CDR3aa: CASSYGQGDQPQHF
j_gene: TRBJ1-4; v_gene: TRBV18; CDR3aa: CASSLKVATNEKLFF
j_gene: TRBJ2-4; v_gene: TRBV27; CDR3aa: CASSSLSLAKNIQYF